This T cell receptor beta chain was found in a study of cytotoxic CD8 clonotypes in ibrutinib-treated CLL. Overall study context: The subjects consisted of about eleven relapsed/refractory and approximately 15 treatment-naive individuals, with around 17 IGHV unmutated. Treatment had run for a median approximately eleven months, range 6 to 36, when response samples were taken.

Around 2.1 micrograms of genomic DNA from cryopreserved PBMCs went into TCR beta libraries. V was trimmed by 6 bases and J by 0 bases, leaving 12 bases between them. CDR3 length: 15 residues. Germline CDR1 and CDR2: MNHEY and SVGAGI. Whole-study findings and limits: Clonality measured at baseline exceeded age-matched healthy donors, tracking circulating CD8+ T-cell counts.

Generated by immunoSEQ multiplex PCR, the TCRdb table keeps only in-frame clones and is missing some. The data hold over 95,000 clones, with more than 55% observed a single time. A remark on this clone: The antigen is unknown.

J is TRBJ1-5 and V is TRBV6-5; D is possibly TRBD1 (6 bases). The sequence was collected from a human donor with chronic lymphocytic leukemia. The sample was PBMCs, taken after 24 months of ibrutinib treatment. The CDR3 DNA reads as TGTGCCAGCAGCTTTAGGGGGGATAGCAATCAGCCCCAGCATTTT. This codes for CASSFRGDSNQPQHF.